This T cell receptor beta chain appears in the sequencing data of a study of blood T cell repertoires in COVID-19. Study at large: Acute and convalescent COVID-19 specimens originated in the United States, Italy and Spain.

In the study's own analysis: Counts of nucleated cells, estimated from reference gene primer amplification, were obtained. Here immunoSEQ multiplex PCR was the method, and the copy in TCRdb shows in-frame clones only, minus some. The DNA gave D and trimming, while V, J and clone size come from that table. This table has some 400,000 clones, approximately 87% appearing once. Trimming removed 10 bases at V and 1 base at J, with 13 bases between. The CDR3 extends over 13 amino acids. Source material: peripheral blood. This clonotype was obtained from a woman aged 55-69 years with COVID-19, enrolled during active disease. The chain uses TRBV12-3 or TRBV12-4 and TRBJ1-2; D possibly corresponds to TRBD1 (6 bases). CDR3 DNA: TGTGCCACCGCGACAGGCATTAACTATGGCTACACCTTC. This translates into CATATGINYGYTF.